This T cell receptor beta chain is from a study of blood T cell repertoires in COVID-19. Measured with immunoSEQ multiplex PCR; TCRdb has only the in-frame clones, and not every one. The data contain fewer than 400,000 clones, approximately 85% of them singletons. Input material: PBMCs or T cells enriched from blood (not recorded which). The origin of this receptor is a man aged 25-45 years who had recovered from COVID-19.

CDR3 in amino acids: CATRSDRNTEAFF. In nucleotides, the CDR3 is TGTGCCACCCGAAGCGACAGGAACACTGAAGCTTTCTTT. V usage is TRBV10-3 and J usage is TRBJ1-1; a weak D match, TRBD1 (5 bases). This CDR3 is 13 amino acids long. CDR1 is ENHRY and CDR2 is SYGVKD in the germline V gene. The V end was cut by 10 bases, the J end by 1 base, with 13 bases between.